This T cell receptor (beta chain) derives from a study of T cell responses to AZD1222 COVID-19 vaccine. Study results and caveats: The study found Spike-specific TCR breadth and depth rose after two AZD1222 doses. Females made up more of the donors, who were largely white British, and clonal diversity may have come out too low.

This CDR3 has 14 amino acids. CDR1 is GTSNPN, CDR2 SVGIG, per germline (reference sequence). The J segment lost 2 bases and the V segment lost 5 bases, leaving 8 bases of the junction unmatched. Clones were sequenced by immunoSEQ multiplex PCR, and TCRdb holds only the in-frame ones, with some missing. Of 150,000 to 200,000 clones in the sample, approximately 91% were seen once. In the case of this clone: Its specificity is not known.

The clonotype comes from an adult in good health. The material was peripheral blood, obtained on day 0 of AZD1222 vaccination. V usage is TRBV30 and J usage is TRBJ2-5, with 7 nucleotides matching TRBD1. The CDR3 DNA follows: TGTGCCTGGGCACCGGGACAGCATCAAGAGACCCAGTACTTC. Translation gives CAWAPGQHQETQYF. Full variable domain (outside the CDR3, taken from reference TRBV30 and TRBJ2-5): SQTIHQWPATLVQPVGSPLSLECTVEGTSNPNLYWYRQAAGRGLQLLFYSVGIGQISSEVPQNLSASRPQDRQFILSSKKLLLSDSGFYLCAWAPGQHQETQYFGPGTRLLVL.